What follows are 13 T cell receptor beta chains derived from one specimen sequenced in a study of CD8 T cells in ankylosing spondylitis. Findings and caveats of the study: Ankylosing spondylitis blood seemed to carry a telltale TCR beta motif made of several highly homologous variants.

Each CDR3 protein is one row after TCRdb ran MiXCR on the 5' RACE reads. The sample includes 400,000 to 450,000 distinct CDR3 sequences, 15% to 20% seen only once; the top ten take approximately 1%. Antigens for these TCRs are unknown. The sequenced sample consisted of blood, either unsorted or a sorted T cell fraction (not recorded which). These receptor sequences come from a male donor with ankylosing spondylitis.

The V and J genes are TRBV9 and TRBJ2-5; 7 nucleotides agree with TRBD1. J lost 5 bases, V lost 3 bases, and 10 bases had no gene match. This CDR3 contains 15 residues. CDR1 is SGDLS and CDR2 is YYNGEE in the germline V gene. The CDR3 sequence is CASSAGQAERETQYF. CDR3 in DNA: TGTGCCAGCAGCGCCGGACAGGCCGAGAGGGAGACCCAGTACTTC.

This clonotype was observed a few times. Here the CDR3 reads CSVEDQRGGYTF. The CDR3 DNA reads as TGCAGCGTTGAAGATCAACGGGGTGGCTACACCTTC. The chain uses TRBV29-1 and TRBJ1-2, with D unclear. Between the trimmed V and J ends, which lost 0 bases and 7 bases, there was a span of 9 bases. Germline V gene sequence: CDR1 SQVTM, CDR2 ANQGSEA. CDR3 length: 12 amino acids.

This clonotype was counted many times. The chain joins TRBV5-1 to TRBJ2-1; D assignment may be TRBD1 or TRBD2 (5 bases each). Germline assignment: CDR1 SGHRS and CDR2 YFSETQ. Trimming stripped 0 bases from V and 0 bases from J, with 7 bases between. The CDR3 loop spans 15 amino acids. CDR3 in DNA: TGCGCCAGCAGCTTGGGGGGGAGCTCCTACAATGAGCAGTTCTTC. Its protein is CASSLGGSSYNEQFF.

To note about this clonotype: With a much larger clone just one base away, this may be a read error. The chain joins TRBV20-1 to TRBJ1-2; D possibly corresponds to TRBD1 (5 bases). Trimming removed 1 base from V and 5 bases from J, with 8 bases in between. The CDR3 extends over 12 amino acids. Germline V gives CDR1 DFQATT, CDR2 SNEGSKA (reference sequence). DNA for the CDR3: TGCAGTGCTAGAGGACAGTGGTATGGCTACACCTTC. Translation gives CSARGQWYGYTF.

This clonotype was observed a few times. The chain is built from TRBV24-1 and TRBJ2-2; 9 bases agree with TRBD1. Germline lookup yields CDR1 KGHDR and CDR2 SFDVKD. This CDR3 has 20 amino acids. V dropped 4 bases and J dropped 6; count of bases not matched to a gene: 20. The CDR3 sequence: CATSDPGTGKNIRAPGELFF. The CDR3 DNA sequence: TGTGCCACCAGTGACCCGGGGACAGGGAAAAACATCAGGGCACCCGGGGAGCTGTTTTTT.

This clonotype was counted only a few times. J is TRBJ1-2 and V is TRBV2; maybe TRBD1 (6 bases). CDR1 and CDR2 (germline): SNHLY, FYNNEI. V was shortened by 4 bases and J by 8 bases, with 11 bases between the two germline ends. The CDR3 extends over 12 amino acids. DNA of the CDR3: TGTGCCAGCAGTGTTGGGGGGCAGGGCTACACCTTC. Translation gives CASSVGGQGYTF.

The chain carries TRBV3-1 and TRBJ2-3; D gene uncertain. Germline CDR1 LGHDT, CDR2 YNNKEL (reference sequence). The V end was cut by 4 bases, the J end by 0 bases, with 11 bases between. The CDR3 contains 15 residues. The CDR3 region has the DNA TGTGCCAGCAGCCCCGGGTACTCTAGCACAGATACGCAGTATTTT. Its translation is CASSPGYSSTDTQYF.

The genes are TRBV28 and TRBJ2-2, with a possible D match to TRBD2 (7 bases). V lost 5 bases, J lost 4 bases, and 14 bases lay in between. CDR3 size: 15 residues. The germline gives CDR1 MDHEN, CDR2 SYDVKM. The CDR3 loop is CASSIGGAGTGELFF. CDR3 DNA sequence: TGTGCCAGCAGTATTGGGGGGGCTGGCACCGGGGAGCTGTTTTTT.

CDR3 residues: CASSDEWPGNTIYF. CDR3 DNA: TGTGCCAGCAGTGATGAATGGCCTGGAAACACCATATATTTT. V usage is TRBV25-1 and J usage is TRBJ1-3; no clear D gene. Trimming stripped 3 bases from V and 2 bases from J, with 8 bases between. Germline V CDR1 and CDR2: MGHDK, SYGVNS. The CDR3 length is 14 residues.

This clonotype was seen ten or more times. The gene calls are TRBV29-1 and TRBJ2-3; D is unresolved. From germline, CDR1 is SQVTM and CDR2 ANQGSEA. V lost 3 bases and J 2 bases, leaving 6 bases between the germline ends. The CDR3 is 12 amino acids. This CDR3 is CSVERTTDTQYF. The CDR3 DNA follows: TGCAGCGTTGAGCGGACCACAGATACGCAGTATTTT.

This clonotype was counted between two and nine times. V and J are TRBV7-8 and TRBJ2-7, with D perhaps assigned TRBD1 or TRBD2 (5 bases each). In germline, CDR1 is SGHVS, CDR2 FQNEAQ. The CDR3 is 16 residues long. With 0 bases removed from V and 1 base from J, the gap between germline ends came to 13 bases. The CDR3: CASSLAVGRNSYEQYF. The CDR3, as DNA: TGTGCCAGCAGCTTAGCGGTGGGACGTAATTCCTACGAGCAGTACTTC.

In this sample, this clonotype turned up a few times. V and J are TRBV27 and TRBJ2-2; unclear D gene. Trimming stripped 8 bases from V and 0 bases from J, with 10 bases between. The CDR3 contains 14 residues. Germline V lookup: CDR1 MNHEY, CDR2 SMNVEV (reference sequence). The CDR3 sequence: CASPPTPNTGELFF. CDR3 nucleotides: TGTGCCAGCCCCCCGACACCGAACACCGGGGAGCTGTTTTTT.

This clonotype has more than one count but fewer than ten. This chain connects TRBV5-5 to TRBJ2-3, with no clear D. This CDR3 spans 13 amino acids. CDR1 is SGHKS, CDR2 YYEKEE, per germline (reference sequence). V lost 0 bases, J lost 4 bases, and 6 bases lay in between. In nucleotides, the CDR3 is TGTGCCAGCAGCTTGGCGCAGTCAGATACGCAGTATTTT. Translation: CASSLAQSDTQYF.